Here is one T cell receptor beta chain with its context. TCRdb's copy holds only in-frame clones and misses some; the assay was immunoSEQ multiplex PCR. The sample holds about 77,000 clones, about 90% seen once. The data originate from a study of human versus mouse CDR3 diversity and MHC coevolution. The germline CDR1 and CDR2 sequences are MNHNS and SASEGT. CDR3 length: 13 amino acids. V shed 5 bases, J shed 6 bases, and the junction held 3 bases outside the gene matches. The material sequenced was naive CD4+ T cells from blood. The subset was: CD45RO-negative CD62L-positive naive CD4 T cells. The clonotype originates from a person between 25 and 75 years old in good health. The J gene is TRBJ2-2, the V gene TRBV6-1; 7 bases align to TRBD1. This chain's CDR3 is CASSPGGAGELFF. For the CDR3, the DNA is TGTGCCAGCAGTCCAGGGGGAGCCGGGGAGCTGTTTTTT.